The rows below give T cell receptor beta chains drawn from one sample of a study of shared clonotypes between healthy human individuals. The data were produced by immunoSEQ multiplex PCR, yet TCRdb's version contains in-frame clones alone and is incomplete. The table shows around 2,000,000 clones, with about 95% occurring only once. The sample comprised naive CD8+ T cells sorted from blood. The receptors stem from a man between 18 and 29 years old in good health. CDR3s include the opening cysteine and the closing phenylalanine or tryptophan. D genes are given only for firm matches. Where a row states a size, it is once, few, many or the class of an expanded clone; other rows omit it.

V	size	J	D	DNA	CDR3
TRBV7-6	NA	TRBJ2-2	NA	TGTGCCAGCAGCTTAGGACCGGGGGCCGGGGAGCTGTTTTTT	CASSLGPGAGELFF
TRBV7-9	NA	TRBJ2-7	NA	TGTGCCAGCAGCCCCACCCCGGGGGAACATCCCTACGAGCAGTACTTC	CASSPTPGEHPYEQYF
TRBV7-9	NA	TRBJ1-1	NA	TGTGCCAGCAGCTTTGGACTGGGGAACACTGAAGCTTTCTTT	CASSFGLGNTEAFF
TRBV11-2	NA	TRBJ2-1	TRBD2	TGTGCCAGCAGCTTAGATGCCCTAGCGGGGTACAATGAGCAGTTCTTC	CASSLDALAGYNEQFF
TRBV7-9	NA	TRBJ2-7	NA	TGTGCCAGCAGCTTATCAGGGGATCAGAAACACGAGCAGTACTTC	CASSLSGDQKHEQYF
TRBV6-6	NA	TRBJ2-7	TRBD2	TGTGCCAGCAGCCTAGCGGGCGAGCAGTACTTC	CASSLAGEQYF
TRBV19	NA	TRBJ2-1	TRBD2	TGTGCCAGTGGGGAGCGGGGATACAATGAGCAGTTCTTC	CASGERGYNEQFF
TRBV4-3	NA	TRBJ1-2	NA	TGCGCCAGCAGCCAAGATGTAGGGGACTATGGCTACACCTTC	CASSQDVGDYGYTF
TRBV4-1	NA	TRBJ2-7	NA	TGCGCCAGCAGCCAATCTTCGACAGGACTAACTTCCTACGAGCAGTACTTC	CASSQSSTGLTSYEQYF
TRBV19	NA	TRBJ2-7	NA	TGTGCCAGTAGTACCTACGAGGGGTACGAGCAGTACTTC	CASSTYEGYEQYF
TRBV9	NA	TRBJ2-1	NA	TGTGCCAGCAGCGTAGAACAGGGAGGGAGTGCCTACAATGAGCAGTTCTTC	CASSVEQGGSAYNEQFF
TRBV5-1	once	TRBJ2-3	NA	TGCGCCAGCAGCTGGGGGCCGGGCCAGGGCACAGATACGCAGTATTTT	CASSWGPGQGTDTQYF
TRBV2	NA	TRBJ2-3	NA	TGTGCCAGCAGTGACGGGACCGCAGATACGCAGTATTTT	CASSDGTADTQYF
TRBV5-4	NA	TRBJ2-4	NA	TGTGCCAGCAGCTTGTGGTCCTTGGACATTCAGTACTTC	CASSLWSLDIQYF
TRBV19	NA	TRBJ1-2	TRBD1	TGTGCCAGTAGTATGGACCCCTTCATGGAACAGGGGTACTATGGCTACACCTTC	CASSMDPFMEQGYYGYTF
TRBV13	NA	TRBJ1-2	NA	TGTGCCAGCAGCTTAATGAGCAGCCCCGACGCTCAGATCTTC	CASSLMSSPDAQIF
TRBV7-9	once	TRBJ2-3	NA	TGTGCCAGCAGCCGAGACGGGGGAGAAACAGATACGCAGTATTTT	CASSRDGGETDTQYF
TRBV9	NA	TRBJ2-3	NA	TGTGCCAGCAGCGCTTCCTCTATTCACGATACGCAGTATTTT	CASSASSIHDTQYF
TRBV29-1	NA	TRBJ2-7	NA	TGCAGCGTCCGGGACGCCAGCTACGAGCAGTACTTC	CSVRDASYEQYF
TRBV7-9	NA	TRBJ1-4	NA	TGTGCCAGCAGCTTAGACGGGGAAAAACTGTTTTTT	CASSLDGEKLFF
TRBV30	NA	TRBJ2-7	TRBD2	TGTGCCTGGACTAGCGGGGGGCCAAGCTCCTACGAGCAGTACTTC	CAWTSGGPSSYEQYF